The source of this T cell receptor (beta chain) is a study of CD8 T cells in ankylosing spondylitis. Broader study findings: Earlier authors reported some of these motif variants in reactive arthritis synovial fluid and blood. Significant enrichment of disease-linked clones was reported in matched ankylosing spondylitis synovial fluid. Seven to nine highly homologous variants formed a TCR beta motif that appeared characteristic of ankylosing spondylitis blood. CD8+ cells made up the disease-linked clones, which were relatively rare in peripheral blood.

To note about this clonotype: Its antigen remains unknown.

V shed 2 bases and J shed 0 bases, with 17 bases lying between them. Germline CDR1 is SGHRS and CDR2 is YFSETQ. CDR3 length equals 17 residues. Quantitative barcoded 5'-RACE was used to prepare TCR beta libraries. From the 5' RACE reads, TCRdb called clonotypes with MiXCR, one entry per CDR3 protein. Altogether under 950,000 distinct CDR3 sequences are present, under 20% being singletons, with the ten largest covering 15% to 20%. This clonotype was sampled from a male donor with ankylosing spondylitis. The sample taken for sequencing was blood, either unsorted or a sorted T cell fraction (not recorded which). V gene TRBV5-1 combines with J gene TRBJ1-1; possible D gene TRBD1, 5 bases. The CDR3 DNA follows: TGCGCCAGCAGCTTCTTACTGGACACGTTCATGAACACTGAAGCTTTCTTT. It translates to CASSFLLDTFMNTEAFF. The variable domain in full, with the rest retrieved from reference TRBV5-1 and TRBJ1-1, is KAGVTQTPRYLIKTRGQQVTLSCSPISGHRSVSWYQQTPGQGLQFLFEYFSETQRNKGNFPGRFSGRQFSNSRSEMNVSTLELGDSALYLCASSFLLDTFMNTEAFFGQGTRLTVV.